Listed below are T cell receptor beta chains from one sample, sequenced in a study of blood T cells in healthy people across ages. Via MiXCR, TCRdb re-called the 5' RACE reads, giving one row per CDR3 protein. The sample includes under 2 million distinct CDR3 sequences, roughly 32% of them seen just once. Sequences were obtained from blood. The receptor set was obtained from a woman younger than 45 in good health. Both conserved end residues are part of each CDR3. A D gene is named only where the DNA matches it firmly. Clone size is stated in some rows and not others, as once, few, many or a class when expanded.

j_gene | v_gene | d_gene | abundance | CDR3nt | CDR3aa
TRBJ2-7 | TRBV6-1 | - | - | TGTGCCAGCAGAATTGGCAGGGACCACGAGCAGTACTTC | CASRIGRDHEQYF
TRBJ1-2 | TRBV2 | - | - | TGTGCCAGCAGTGGTTCGGAGAACTATGGCTACACCTTC | CASSGSENYGYTF
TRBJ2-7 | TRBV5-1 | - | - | TGCGCCAGCAGCTTTGGGGACCCGGGATCCTACGAGCAGTACTTC | CASSFGDPGSYEQYF
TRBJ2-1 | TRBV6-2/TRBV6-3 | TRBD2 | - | TGTGCCAGCAGATTTCTGGCGGGAGGAACGTACAATGAGCAGTTCTTC | CASRFLAGGTYNEQFF
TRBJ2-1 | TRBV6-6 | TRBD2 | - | TGTGCCAGCAGTCCCCGGCTAGCGGTTGAGCAGTTCTTC | CASSPRLAVEQFF
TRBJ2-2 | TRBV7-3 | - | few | TGTGCCAGCAGCCTAGGACCGCTGACCGGGGAGCTGTTTTTT | CASSLGPLTGELFF
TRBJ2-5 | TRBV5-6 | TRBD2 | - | TGTGCCAGCAGCTCAACTAGCGGGGGGGGGACCTACGAACAGTACTTC | CASSSTSGGGTYEQYF
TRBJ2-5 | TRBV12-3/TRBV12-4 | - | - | TGTGCCAGCAGTTTAGGACAGACTAAAGAGACCCAGTACTTC | CASSLGQTKETQYF
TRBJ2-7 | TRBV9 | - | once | TGTGCCAGCAGCGTCGACAGTGTAAGCGAGCAGTACTTC | CASSVDSVSEQYF
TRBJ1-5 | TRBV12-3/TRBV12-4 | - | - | TGTGCCAGCAGTTTCGACCCACAGGTTCTTAGCAATCAGCCCCAGCATTTT | CASSFDPQVLSNQPQHF
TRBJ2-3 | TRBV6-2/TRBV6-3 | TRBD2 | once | TGTGCCAGCAGAGGAGCGGGAGCAGGAGATACGCAGTATTTT | CASRGAGAGDTQYF
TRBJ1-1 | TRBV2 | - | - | TGTGCCACAAGGGCGCGGACTGAAGCTTTCTTT | CATRARTEAFF
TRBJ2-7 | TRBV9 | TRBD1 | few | TGTGCCAGCAGCGTAGGGCCGGGACAGGGGGCATACGAGCAGTACTTC | CASSVGPGQGAYEQYF
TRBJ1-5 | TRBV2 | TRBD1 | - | TGTGCCAGCGAACAGGGGGCGCGACTGCCCCAGCATTTT | CASEQGARLPQHF
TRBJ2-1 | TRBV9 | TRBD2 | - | TGTGCCAGCAGCGAATTAGGACTAGCGGGCAACAATGAGCAGTTCTTC | CASSELGLAGNNEQFF
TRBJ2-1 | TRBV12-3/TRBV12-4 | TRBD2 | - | TGTGCCAGCAGGATAGGGACTAGCGGCTACAATGAGCAGTTCTTC | CASRIGTSGYNEQFF
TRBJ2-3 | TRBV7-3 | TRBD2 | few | TGTGCCAGCAGTAACGGGAGGGCCACAGATACGCAGTATTTT | CASSNGRATDTQYF
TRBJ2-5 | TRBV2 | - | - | TGTGCCAGCAGTGAAGCGCTTGACCCTAAGGGAGGAGAGACCCAGTACTTC | CASSEALDPKGGETQYF
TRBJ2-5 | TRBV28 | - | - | TGTGCCAGCAGTAACAGCGCCCAAGAGACCCAGTACTTC | CASSNSAQETQYF
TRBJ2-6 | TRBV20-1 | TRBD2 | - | TGCAGTGCTCGGACTAGCGGGGGAAACTCTGGGGCCAACGTCCTGACTTTC | CSARTSGGNSGANVLTF